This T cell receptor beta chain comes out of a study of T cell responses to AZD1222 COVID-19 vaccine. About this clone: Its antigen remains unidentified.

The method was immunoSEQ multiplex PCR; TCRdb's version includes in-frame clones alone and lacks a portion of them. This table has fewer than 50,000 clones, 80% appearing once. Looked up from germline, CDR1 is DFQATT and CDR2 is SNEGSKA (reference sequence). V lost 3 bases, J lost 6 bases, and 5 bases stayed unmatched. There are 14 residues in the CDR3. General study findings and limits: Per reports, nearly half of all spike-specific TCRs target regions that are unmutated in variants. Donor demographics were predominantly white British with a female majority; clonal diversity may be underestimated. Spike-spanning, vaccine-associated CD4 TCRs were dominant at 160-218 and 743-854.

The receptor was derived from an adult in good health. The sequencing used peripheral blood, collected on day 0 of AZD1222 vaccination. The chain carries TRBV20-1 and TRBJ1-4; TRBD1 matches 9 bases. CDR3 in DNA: TGCAGTGCTAGTTTGTGGACAGGGGATGAAAAACTGTTTTTT. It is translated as CSASLWTGDEKLFF.